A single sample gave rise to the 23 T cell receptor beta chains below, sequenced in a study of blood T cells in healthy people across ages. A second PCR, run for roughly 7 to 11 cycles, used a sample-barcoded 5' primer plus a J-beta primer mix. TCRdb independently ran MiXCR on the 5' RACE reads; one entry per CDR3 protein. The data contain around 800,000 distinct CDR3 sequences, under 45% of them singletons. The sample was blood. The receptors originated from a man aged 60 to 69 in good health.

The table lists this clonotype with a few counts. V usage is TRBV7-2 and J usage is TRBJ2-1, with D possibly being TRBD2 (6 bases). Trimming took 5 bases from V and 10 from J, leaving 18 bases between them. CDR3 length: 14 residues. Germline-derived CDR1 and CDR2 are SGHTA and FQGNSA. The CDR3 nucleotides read TGTGCCAGCAGCCTCTCTCCCGGAGGGCAGGAGCAGTTCTTC. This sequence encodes CASSLSPGGQEQFF.

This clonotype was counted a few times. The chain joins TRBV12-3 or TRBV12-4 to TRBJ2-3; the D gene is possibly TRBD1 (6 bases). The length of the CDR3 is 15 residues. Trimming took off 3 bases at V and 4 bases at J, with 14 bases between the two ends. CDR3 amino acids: CASSLNQGMADTQYF. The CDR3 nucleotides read TGTGCCAGCAGTTTGAATCAGGGGATGGCAGATACGCAGTATTTT.

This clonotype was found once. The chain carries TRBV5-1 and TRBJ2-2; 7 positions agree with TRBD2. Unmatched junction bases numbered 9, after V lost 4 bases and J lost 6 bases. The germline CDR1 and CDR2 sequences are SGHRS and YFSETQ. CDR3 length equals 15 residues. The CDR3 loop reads CASSRGTTNAGELFF. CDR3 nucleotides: TGCGCCAGCAGCCGCGGGACTACCAACGCCGGGGAGCTGTTTTTT.

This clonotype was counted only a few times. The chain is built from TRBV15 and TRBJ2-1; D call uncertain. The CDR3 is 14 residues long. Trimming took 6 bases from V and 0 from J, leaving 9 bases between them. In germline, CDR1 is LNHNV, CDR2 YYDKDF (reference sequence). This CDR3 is CATRGPSSYNEQFF. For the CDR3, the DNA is TGTGCCACCAGAGGACCGAGCTCCTACAATGAGCAGTTCTTC.

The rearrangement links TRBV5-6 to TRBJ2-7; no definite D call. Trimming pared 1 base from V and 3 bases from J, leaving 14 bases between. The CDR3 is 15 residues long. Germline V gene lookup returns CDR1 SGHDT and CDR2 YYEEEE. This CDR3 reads CASSLSLTTSYEQYF. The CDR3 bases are TGTGCCAGCAGCTTGTCTCTTACTACCAGCTACGAGCAGTACTTC.

The CDR3 reads CASSARRGSTDTQYF. CDR3 nucleotide sequence: TGTGCCAGCAGCGCTCGCAGGGGCAGCACAGATACGCAGTATTTT. The chain links TRBV7-6 to TRBJ2-3, with a weak D call TRBD1 (6 bases). Germline CDR1 and CDR2: SGHVS and FNYEAQ. The CDR3 is made up of 15 amino acids. Trimming left V 5 bases short and J 0 bases short, with 12 bases between. The full variable domain, completed using reference TRBV7-6 and TRBJ2-3, is GAGVSQSPRYKVTKRGQDVALRCDPISGHVSLYWYRQALGQGPEFLTYFNYEAQQDKSGLPNDRFSAERPEGSISTLTIQRTEQRDSAMYRCASSARRGSTDTQYFGPGTRLTVL.

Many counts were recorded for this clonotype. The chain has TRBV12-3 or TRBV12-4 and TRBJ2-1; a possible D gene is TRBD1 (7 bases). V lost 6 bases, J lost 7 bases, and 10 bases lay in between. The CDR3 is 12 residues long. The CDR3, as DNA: TGTGCCAGCAGCTCAGGGGGGAATGAGCAGTTCTTC. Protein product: CASSSGGNEQFF.

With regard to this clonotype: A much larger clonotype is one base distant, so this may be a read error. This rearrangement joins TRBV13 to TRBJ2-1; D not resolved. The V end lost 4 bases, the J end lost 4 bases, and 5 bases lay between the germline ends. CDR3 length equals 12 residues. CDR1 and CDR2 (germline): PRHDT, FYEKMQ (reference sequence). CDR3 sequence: CASSYRYNEQFF. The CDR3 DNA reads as TGTGCCAGCAGCTACCGTTACAATGAGCAGTTCTTC. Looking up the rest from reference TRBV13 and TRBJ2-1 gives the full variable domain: AAGVIQSPRHLIKEKRETATLKCYPIPRHDTVYWYQQGPGQDPQFLISFYEKMQSDKGSIPDRFSAQQFSDYHSELNMSSLELGDSALYFCASSYRYNEQFFGPGTRLTVL.

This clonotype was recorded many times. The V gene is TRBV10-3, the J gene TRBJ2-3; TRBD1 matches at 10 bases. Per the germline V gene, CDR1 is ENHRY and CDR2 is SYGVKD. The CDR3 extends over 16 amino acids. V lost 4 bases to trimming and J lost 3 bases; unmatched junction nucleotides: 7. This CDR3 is CAISVRLGQGTDTQYF. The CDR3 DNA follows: TGTGCCATCAGTGTCCGGTTGGGACAGGGGACAGATACGCAGTATTTT.

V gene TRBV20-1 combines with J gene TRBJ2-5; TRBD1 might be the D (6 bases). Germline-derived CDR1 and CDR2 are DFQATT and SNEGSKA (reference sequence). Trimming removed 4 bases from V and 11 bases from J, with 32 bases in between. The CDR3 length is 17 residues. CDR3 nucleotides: TGCAGTGCTATGGATTTTAAAAGGGGGACCGGATTGAATGAGCAGTACTTC. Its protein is CSAMDFKRGTGLNEQYF.

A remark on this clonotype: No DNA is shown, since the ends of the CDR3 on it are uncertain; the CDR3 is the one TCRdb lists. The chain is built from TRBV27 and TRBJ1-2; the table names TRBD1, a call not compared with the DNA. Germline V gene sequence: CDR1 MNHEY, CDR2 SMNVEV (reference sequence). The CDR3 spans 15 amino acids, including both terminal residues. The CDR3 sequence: CARRGTALHPYGCTF.

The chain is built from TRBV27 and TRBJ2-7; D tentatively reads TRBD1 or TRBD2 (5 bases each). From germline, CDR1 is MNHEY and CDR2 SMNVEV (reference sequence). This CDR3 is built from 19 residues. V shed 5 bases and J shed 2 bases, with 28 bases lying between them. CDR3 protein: CASSPAPTSWGRGAYEQYF. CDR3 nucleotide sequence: TGTGCCAGCAGTCCCGCCCCCACAAGCTGGGGAAGAGGGGCCTACGAGCAGTACTTC.

CDR3 nucleotides: TGCAGTGCTCCCCGGGAGCTGGGTGTGGAGACCCAGTACTTC. Translation gives CSAPRELGVETQYF. The chain couples TRBV20-1 to TRBJ2-5; possible D gene TRBD2, 6 bases. Deletions cut 5 bases from V and 5 bases from J, with 18 bases between. In germline, CDR1 is DFQATT, CDR2 SNEGSKA (reference sequence). CDR3 length: 14 amino acids.

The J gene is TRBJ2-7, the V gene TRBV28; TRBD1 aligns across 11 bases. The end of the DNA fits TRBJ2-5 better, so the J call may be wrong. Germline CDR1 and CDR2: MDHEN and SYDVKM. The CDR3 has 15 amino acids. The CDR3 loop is CASSPSGQGAETQYF. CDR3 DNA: TGTGCCAGCAGTCCATCTGGACAGGGGGCAGAGACCCAGTACTTC.

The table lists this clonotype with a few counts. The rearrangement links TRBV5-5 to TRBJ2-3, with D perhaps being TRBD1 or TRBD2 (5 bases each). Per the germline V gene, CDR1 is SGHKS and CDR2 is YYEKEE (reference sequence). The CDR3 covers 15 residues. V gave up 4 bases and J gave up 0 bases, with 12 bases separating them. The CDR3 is CASSPHEGSTDTQYF. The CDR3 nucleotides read TGTGCCAGCAGCCCTCACGAGGGGAGCACAGATACGCAGTATTTT.

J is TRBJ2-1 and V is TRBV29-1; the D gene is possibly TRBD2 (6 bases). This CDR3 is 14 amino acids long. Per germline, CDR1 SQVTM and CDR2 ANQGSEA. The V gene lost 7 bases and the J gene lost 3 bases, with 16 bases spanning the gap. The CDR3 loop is CSGKGRAGYNEQFF. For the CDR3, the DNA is TGCAGCGGCAAAGGACGAGCGGGCTACAATGAGCAGTTCTTC.

In DNA, the CDR3 is TGTGCCATCAGCGACAGAGAAGAGACCCAGTACTTC. This encodes CAISDREETQYF. V is TRBV10-3 and J is TRBJ2-5; D might be TRBD1 (5 bases). With 6 bases removed from V and 3 bases from J, the gap between germline ends came to 8 bases. The CDR3 loop spans 12 amino acids. Per germline, CDR1 ENHRY and CDR2 SYGVKD.

The CDR3 nucleotides are TGCGCCAGCAGCCAGCCCACCCCCTACGAGCAGTACTTC. It specifies CASSQPTPYEQYF. This chain links TRBV4-1 with TRBJ2-7; D remains unclear. Trimming removed 3 bases from V and 2 bases from J, with 8 bases in between. The CDR3 has 13 amino acids. From germline, CDR1 is MGHRA and CDR2 YSYEKL.

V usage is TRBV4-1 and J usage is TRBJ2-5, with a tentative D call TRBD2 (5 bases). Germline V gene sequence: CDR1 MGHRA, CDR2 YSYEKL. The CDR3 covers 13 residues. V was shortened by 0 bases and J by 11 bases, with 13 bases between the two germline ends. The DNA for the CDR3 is TGCGCCAGCAGCCAAGATGGCTTCGGGGAGCAGTACTTC. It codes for CASSQDGFGEQYF.

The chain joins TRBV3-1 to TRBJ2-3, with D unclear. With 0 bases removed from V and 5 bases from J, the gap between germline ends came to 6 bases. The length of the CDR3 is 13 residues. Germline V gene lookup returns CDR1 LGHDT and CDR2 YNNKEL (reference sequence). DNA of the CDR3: TGTGCCAGCAGCCAAGAAAGTGTAGATACGCAGTATTTT. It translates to CASSQESVDTQYF.

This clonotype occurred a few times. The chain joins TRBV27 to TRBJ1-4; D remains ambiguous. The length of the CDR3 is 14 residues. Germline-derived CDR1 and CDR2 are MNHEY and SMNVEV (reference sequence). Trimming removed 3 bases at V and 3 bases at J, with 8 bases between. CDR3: CASSFVGSNEKLFF. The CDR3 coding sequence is TGTGCCAGCAGTTTCGTAGGATCTAATGAAAAACTGTTTTTT.

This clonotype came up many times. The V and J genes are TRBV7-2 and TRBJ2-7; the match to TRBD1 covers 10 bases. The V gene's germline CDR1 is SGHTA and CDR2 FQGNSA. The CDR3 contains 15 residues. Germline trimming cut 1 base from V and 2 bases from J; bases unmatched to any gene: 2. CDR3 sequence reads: CASSLGGTGAYEQYF. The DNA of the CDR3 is TGTGCCAGCAGCTTAGGCGGGACAGGGGCCTACGAGCAGTACTTC.

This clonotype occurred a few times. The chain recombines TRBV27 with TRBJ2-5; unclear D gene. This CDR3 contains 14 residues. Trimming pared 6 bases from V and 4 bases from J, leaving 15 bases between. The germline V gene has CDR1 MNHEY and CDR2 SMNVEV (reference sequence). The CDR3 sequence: CASSVGSGRETQYF. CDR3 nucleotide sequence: TGTGCCAGCAGCGTAGGGTCGGGCAGAGAGACCCAGTACTTC.